Below, 23 T cell receptor beta chains from the same sample are listed, as sequenced in a study of T-cell memory formation after mild COVID-19 (dated by TCRdb to the early 2020s). Receptors were amplified or captured by 5' RACE. The data were produced on an Illumina NovaSeq 6000. TCRdb's own reprocessing of the public reads used fastp at Q25 and MiXCR and kept productive beta chains. CDR3 protein duplicates are merged, each entry listing the most common genes and DNA. In this sample the table shows 120,000 to 150,000 distinct CDR3 sequences, 6% to 7% of which occur a single time. Together, the top ten hold just over 2% of the sample. Specimen: PBMCs or a T cell subset sorted from them (not recorded which). These receptors all stem from an adult woman who had mild COVID-19 (a few samples of this study predate the infection). The sample titles of this study are shuffled in the database, so cell type and time point are left out; the donor was told from shared clones.

This clonotype showed up many times. V gene TRBV4-3 combines with J gene TRBJ1-2, with D maybe TRBD1 (5 bases). Trimming removed 1 base from V and 3 bases from J, with 9 bases in between. Per germline, CDR1 LGHNA and CDR2 YSLEER. The CDR3 spans 14 residues. This CDR3 reads CASSQGGTYYGYTF. The DNA of the CDR3 is TGCGCCAGCAGCCAAGGCGGGACCTACTATGGCTACACCTTC.

This clonotype has just a few counts. The V gene is TRBV7-2, the J gene TRBJ2-7; 11 bases are a match to TRBD2. Germline assignment: CDR1 SGHTA and CDR2 FQGNSA. The CDR3 sequence is 16 residues long. The V gene end was trimmed by 5 bases and the J gene end by 4 bases; junction bases not matched to a gene: 10. The CDR3 DNA reads TGTGCCAGCAGCAGTCAAGGGACTAGCGGAATATACGAGCAGTACTTC. This codes for CASSSQGTSGIYEQYF.

This clonotype was detected a few times. This chain joins TRBV12-3 or TRBV12-4 and TRBJ1-1; weak D call: TRBD1 (5 bases). CDR3 length: 15 amino acids. V shed 1 base and J shed 4 bases, with 13 bases lying between them. This CDR3 reads CASSLVAGGVTEAFF. CDR3 DNA: TGTGCCAGCAGTTTAGTTGCAGGAGGGGTCACTGAAGCTTTCTTT.

The table lists this clonotype with many counts. The chain recombines TRBV20-1 with TRBJ1-1; possibly TRBD1 for D (5 bases). The germline CDR1 and CDR2 sequences are DFQATT and SNEGSKA (reference sequence). Trimming shortened V by 6 bases and J by 1 base, and 15 bases separated the two germline ends. There are 14 residues in the CDR3. The CDR3 here is CSAFRDAWNTEAFF. Written as DNA, the CDR3 is TGCAGTGCGTTCCGGGACGCCTGGAACACTGAAGCTTTCTTT.

This clonotype was recorded many times. In nucleotides, the CDR3 is TGCGCCAGCAGCCAAGAGCCAGCTCTGGAGCAGTTCTTC. This sequence encodes CASSQEPALEQFF. J is TRBJ2-1 and V is TRBV4-3; D is undetermined. The CDR3 is made up of 13 amino acids. V dropped 0 bases and J dropped 10 bases, with 10 bases sitting between them. The germline V gene encodes CDR1 LGHNA and CDR2 YSLEER.

The chain carries TRBV7-9 and TRBJ1-1, with 7 nucleotides matching TRBD1. V lost 1 base, J lost 0 bases, and 5 bases stayed unmatched. CDR3 length: 16 amino acids. CDR1 SEHNR and CDR2 FQNEAQ come from the germline V gene (reference sequence). The CDR3 region is CASSLVGGDLNTEAFF. The CDR3, as DNA: TGTGCCAGCAGCTTAGTAGGGGGCGATTTGAACACTGAAGCTTTCTTT. The full variable domain, completed using reference TRBV7-9 and TRBJ1-1, is DTGVSQNPRHKITKRGQNVTFRCDPISEHNRLYWYRQTLGQGPEFLTYFQNEAQLEKSRLLSDRFSAERPKGSFSTLEIQRTEQGDSAMYLCASSLVGGDLNTEAFFGQGTRLTVV.

This clonotype was recorded many times. The J gene is TRBJ2-3, the V gene TRBV4-2; 11 bases agree with TRBD2. The trim removed 1 base at V and 4 bases at J, leaving 4 bases unmatched. The CDR3 loop spans 16 amino acids. CDR1 and CDR2 (germline): LGHNA, YNFKEQ. The CDR3 DNA follows: TGTGCCAGCAGCCAAGTACCTAGCGGGAGGCCAGATACGCAGTATTTT. Translation gives CASSQVPSGRPDTQYF.

This clonotype was seen at least ten times. CDR3 bases: TGCGCCAGCAGCATCGCTACACCGGGCGATGAGCAGTTCTTC. Its protein is CASSIATPGDEQFF. J is TRBJ2-1 and V is TRBV5-1; D remains unclear. Germline V gene sequence: CDR1 SGHRS, CDR2 YFSETQ. CDR3 length: 14 residues. Trimming removed 4 bases from V and 8 bases from J, with 16 bases in between.

This clonotype was seen many times. The chain carries TRBV20-1 and TRBJ1-1; D is unclear. The CDR3 is 12 amino acids. Deletions cut 4 bases from V and 11 bases from J, with 17 bases between. The germline V gene has CDR1 DFQATT and CDR2 SNEGSKA (reference sequence). The CDR3 coding sequence is TGCAGTGCTATCTCGCCCACCAAAGGGGCTTTCTTT. Residues: CSAISPTKGAFF.

This chain joins TRBV20-1 and TRBJ1-3; D remains unclear. This CDR3 is 14 amino acids long. The V end was cut by 4 bases, the J end by 5 bases, with 15 bases between. Germline V gene data show CDR1 as DFQATT and CDR2 as SNEGSKA (reference sequence). CDR3 in DNA: TGCAGTGCTATTATGGTGGGGAAAAGAAACACCATATATTTT. It specifies CSAIMVGKRNTIYF.

V usage is TRBV24-1 and J usage is TRBJ1-2; maybe TRBD1 (6 bases). This CDR3 contains 14 residues. Germline values: CDR1 KGHDR, CDR2 SFDVKD. V was trimmed by 5 bases and J by 2 bases, leaving 11 bases between them. The CDR3 coding sequence is TGTGCCACCAGTGTCAGGGGCCAAAACTATGGCTACACCTTC. Translated, it gives CATSVRGQNYGYTF.

This clonotype was picked up a small number of times. This chain uses TRBV7-2 with TRBJ1-3, with D perhaps matching TRBD1 (5 bases). CDR1 and CDR2 (germline): SGHTA, FQGNSA. There are 14 residues in the CDR3. V dropped 5 bases and J dropped 7 bases, with 15 bases sitting between them. The CDR3 loop reads CASSQGPSANTIYF. CDR3 coding DNA: TGTGCCAGCAGCCAGGGACCCTCAGCGAACACCATATATTTT.

This clonotype was seen ten or more times. V and J are TRBV29-1 and TRBJ1-2, with 8 bases aligning to TRBD1. J gave up 8 bases and V 4 bases, and 9 bases lay outside the gene matches. CDR1 is SQVTM, CDR2 ANQGSEA, per germline. The CDR3 runs to 13 residues. The CDR3 region is CSVAPGGFGGYTF. CDR3 sequence (DNA): TGCAGCGTTGCACCAGGGGGCTTCGGGGGCTACACCTTC.

V is TRBV11-3 and J is TRBJ1-2, with TRBD1 identical over 7 bases. Germline V lookup: CDR1 SGHNT, CDR2 YENEEA. V lost 5 bases and J lost 1; bases outside the gene matches: 10. The CDR3 sequence is 16 residues long. The CDR3 DNA reads TGTGCCAGCAGCCGCCCCGGGGACAGTGATAACTATGGCTACACCTTC. Its protein is CASSRPGDSDNYGYTF.

This clonotype was recorded many times. The rearrangement uses TRBV6-6 and TRBJ2-5, with 15 nucleotides matching TRBD2. J gave up 4 bases and V 0 bases, and 0 bases lay outside the gene matches. The CDR3 length is 16 residues. Per the germline V gene, CDR1 is MNHNY and CDR2 is SVGAGI (reference sequence). The chain's CDR3 is CASSYSGLAGGETQYF. The CDR3 DNA reads as TGTGCCAGCAGTTACTCGGGACTAGCGGGAGGAGAGACCCAGTACTTC.

This clonotype was seen a handful of times. The chain recombines TRBV5-5 with TRBJ1-5; 8 bases agree with TRBD1. Germline lookup yields CDR1 SGHKS and CDR2 YYEKEE (reference sequence). CDR3 length: 17 amino acids. Losses at the gene ends were 4 bases for V and 2 bases for J; bases not matched to a gene: 11. The CDR3 DNA reads TGTGCCAGCAGCCGAGACTACAGGGGGAACGGCAATCAGCCCCAGCATTTT. Protein sequence: CASSRDYRGNGNQPQHF.

The chain uses TRBV24-1 and TRBJ2-1; D gene unclear. Germline CDR1 and CDR2: KGHDR and SFDVKD. CDR3 length: 15 residues. Trimming removed 0 bases at V and 6 bases at J, with 11 bases between. The CDR3 bases are TGTGCCACCAGTGATTTGGTCGCGACTCTCAATGAGCAGTTCTTC. As protein: CATSDLVATLNEQFF.

This clonotype has only a few counts. The CDR3 coding sequence is TGTGCCAGCAAAACAGGGCCCCAAGAGACCCAGTACTTC. The encoded protein is CASKTGPQETQYF. The gene calls are TRBV12-3 or TRBV12-4 and TRBJ2-5, with a weak D call TRBD1 (6 bases). This CDR3 is 13 amino acids long. The V end was cut by 7 bases, the J end by 1 base, with 10 bases between.

V gene TRBV6-2 or TRBV6-3 combines with J gene TRBJ1-1; 8 positions agree with TRBD1. The CDR3 loop spans 14 amino acids. The germline V gene encodes CDR1 MNHEY and CDR2 SVGEGT. With V trimmed by 8 bases and J by 5 bases, 10 bases remained unmatched. In DNA, the CDR3 is TGTGCCAGCCGAATCAGCAGGGGGCTAACTGAAGCTTTCTTT. This gives the protein CASRISRGLTEAFF.

The CDR3 DNA is TGTGCCAGCAGCCAGAATCGGGGAATGGGGTCCTACGAGCAGTACTTC. This sequence encodes CASSQNRGMGSYEQYF. The chain uses TRBV14 and TRBJ2-7; D possibly corresponds to TRBD2 (5 bases). V lost 3 bases and J 1 base, leaving 16 bases between the germline ends. The CDR3 length is 16 residues. CDR1 SGHDN and CDR2 FVKESK come from the germline V gene.

V is TRBV21-1 and J is TRBJ2-2; the table's D call, TRBD2, has no DNA check behind it. TRBV21-1 constitutes a pseudogene. The CDR3 has 17 amino acids. The CDR3: CASSKVGAVGNTGELFF. For the CDR3, the DNA is TGTGCCAGCAGCAAAGTCGGAGCGGTGGGGAACACCGGGGAGCTGTTTTTT.

This clonotype showed up just a few times. The chain has TRBV6-6 and TRBJ2-1; no clear D. The CDR3 contains 12 residues. V was trimmed by 6 bases and J by 3 bases, leaving 6 bases between them. Germline assignment: CDR1 MNHNY and CDR2 SVGAGI (reference sequence). This CDR3 is CASRGNYNEQFF. CDR3 in DNA: TGTGCCAGCAGAGGGAACTACAATGAGCAGTTCTTC.

There are a few counts of this clonotype. The chain uses TRBV29-1 and TRBJ1-1; perhaps TRBD1 as D (5 bases). The V and J ends lost 3 bases and 6 bases respectively, with 11 bases between them. Germline V gives CDR1 SQVTM, CDR2 ANQGSEA. This CDR3 is 12 amino acids long. CDR3 DNA: TGCAGCGTTGAGAAGACAGTCGCTGAAGCTTTCTTT. Its translation: CSVEKTVAEAFF.